The sequence of this T cell receptor beta chain was determined in a study of blood T cell repertoires in COVID-19. Overall study context: Sources were T cells, B-cell-depleted T cells, or PBMCs; the material itself was cDNA or gDNA.

In assigning cohorts, the study relied on participant-reported clinical history. In the authors' workflow: Quantification of nucleated cells was approximated via reference gene primer amplification. Generated by immunoSEQ multiplex PCR, the TCRdb table keeps only in-frame clones and is missing some. The V and J calls and clone size were taken over from that table, and D and trimming were inferred from the DNA. The table has a few hundred thousand clones, 86% seen once. The J segment lost 1 base and the V segment lost 4 bases, leaving 10 bases of the junction unmatched. There are 15 residues in the CDR3. The germline CDR1 and CDR2 sequences are GTSNPN and SVGIG (reference sequence).

This chain connects TRBV30 to TRBJ2-7; TRBD1 agrees at 7 bases. Sequences were obtained from PBMCs or T cells enriched from blood (not recorded which). This receptor was obtained from a woman between 18 and 30 years old who had recovered from COVID-19. For the CDR3, the DNA is TGTGCCTGGAACTACGACAGGGTTGGGTCCTACGAGCAGTACTTC. Protein sequence: CAWNYDRVGSYEQYF.